This T cell receptor (beta chain) derives from a study of cytomegalovirus exposure and HLA in healthy donors. Across the study: Of 300 to 500 genotyped donors, more than 65% grouped in the Caucasian-associated ancestry cluster.

The CDR3 extends over 14 amino acids. Germline V gives CDR1 SGDLS, CDR2 YYNGEE. Trimming stripped 3 bases from V and 8 bases from J, with 14 bases between. 60 Vbeta and 13 Jbeta primers were used in PCR. Generated by immunoSEQ multiplex PCR, the TCRdb table keeps only in-frame clones and is missing some. The table lists tens of thousands of clones, roughly 64% of them singletons. Findings and caveats of the study: In a later analysis, at a false discovery rate of 0.05, roughly 17,000 TCR beta sequences matched HLA alleles. In a later analysis, TCR beta V- and J-gene trimming was associated with a missense DCLRE1C variant. Only CMV serostatus was available as immune exposure information.

Concerning this clone itself: Antigen unknown.

The gene calls are TRBV9 and TRBJ1-4, with D unclear. The sequenced sample consisted of PBMCs. The TCR sequence derives from a man aged 30 to 45 in good health and CMV-seropositive. CDR3 in amino acids: CASSAWSNPEKLFF. DNA for the CDR3: TGTGCCAGCAGCGCGTGGAGTAACCCAGAAAAACTGTTTTTT.